This T cell receptor (beta chain) appears in the sequencing data of a study of CD8+CD57+ T cells in acquired aplastic anemia. Study context: Sorted CD4+ and CD8+ cells gave a mean 3.2 ug DNA, range about 0.17 to 27.4 ug. Study-level points and caveats: Patients showed no significant difference from controls in CD8+ Simpson's diversity. Overlapping CD8+ CDR3 repertoires of patients and controls contained some 30 shared sequences.

Whoever was chosen for sequencing had shown CD8+CD57+ cell expansion by flow cytometry. As a group, the patients uniformly had severe acquired aplastic anemia. CDR1 is SGHTA and CDR2 is FQGNSA in the germline V gene. This CDR3 has 13 amino acids. Trimming removed 4 bases at V and 9 bases at J, with 13 bases between. Note on this clonotype: The antigen is undetermined.

The study profiled TCR beta VDJ and CDR3 using genomic DNA as template. MiXCR, run by TCRdb on the reads, gives a single entry per CDR3 protein. This table has approximately 180,000 distinct CDR3 sequences, 50% to 65% appearing once. This sequence originates from a human donor with aplastic anemia. Input material: sorted CD4+, CD8+, or CD8+CD57+ T cells (not recorded which) from PBMCs. This chain connects TRBV7-2 to TRBJ2-1; possible D gene TRBD1, 5 bases. The CDR3 coding sequence is TGTGCCAGCAGCTCCCGGGCCCAGGGTGAGCAGTTCTTC. Translating it yields CASSSRAQGEQFF.